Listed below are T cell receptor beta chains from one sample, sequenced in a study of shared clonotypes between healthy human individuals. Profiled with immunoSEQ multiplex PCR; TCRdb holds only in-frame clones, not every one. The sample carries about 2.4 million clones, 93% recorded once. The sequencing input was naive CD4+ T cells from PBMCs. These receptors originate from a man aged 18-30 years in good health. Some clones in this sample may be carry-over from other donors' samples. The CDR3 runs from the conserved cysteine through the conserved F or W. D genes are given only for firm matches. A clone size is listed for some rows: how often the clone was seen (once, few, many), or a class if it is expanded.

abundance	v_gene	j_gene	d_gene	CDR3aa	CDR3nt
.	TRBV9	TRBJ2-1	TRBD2	CASSVDVFAGGPRDEQFF	TGTGCCAGCAGCGTAGACGTATTCGCGGGAGGGCCCCGCGATGAGCAGTTCTTC
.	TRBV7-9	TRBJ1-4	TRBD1	CASSTGTAPNEKLFF	TGTGCCAGCAGCACCGGGACAGCCCCTAATGAAAAACTGTTTTTT
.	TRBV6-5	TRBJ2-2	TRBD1	CASSFWQGVPGELFF	TGTGCCAGCAGTTTTTGGCAGGGGGTTCCCGGGGAGCTGTTTTTT
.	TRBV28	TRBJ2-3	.	CASSSAPEGRNTQYF	TGTGCCAGCAGTTCTGCCCCGGAGGGCAGAAATACGCAGTATTTT
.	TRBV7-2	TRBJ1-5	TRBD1	CASSRDRVNQPQHF	TGTGCCAGCAGCCGGGACAGGGTCAATCAGCCCCAGCATTTT
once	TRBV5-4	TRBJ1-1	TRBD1	CASSLAQWNRGNTEAFF	TGTGCCAGCAGCTTGGCGCAATGGAACAGGGGGAACACTGAAGCTTTCTTT
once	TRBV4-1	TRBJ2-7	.	CASSQAEGRGGYF	TGCGCCAGCAGCCAAGCGGAGGGCAGGGGCGGGTACTTC
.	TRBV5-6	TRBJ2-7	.	CASSSPGADYEQYF	TGTGCCAGCAGCTCCCCGGGGGCGGACTACGAGCAGTACTTC
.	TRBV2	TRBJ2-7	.	CASSGPQFYEQYF	TGTGCCAGCAGTGGCCCCCAATTCTACGAGCAGTACTTC
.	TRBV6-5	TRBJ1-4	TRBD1	CASSNTGGEREKLFF	TGTGCCAGCAGTAACACAGGGGGAGAGAGGGAAAAACTGTTTTTT
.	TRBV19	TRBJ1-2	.	CASIQAGRDYGYTF	TGTGCCAGTATCCAAGCTGGCAGAGACTATGGCTACACCTTC
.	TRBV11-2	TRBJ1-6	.	CASSPLRDGVNSPLHF	TGTGCCAGCAGCCCTTTGCGGGACGGTGTTAATTCACCCCTCCACTTT
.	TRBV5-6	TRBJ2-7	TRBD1	CASSFYRGGGEQYF	TGTGCCAGCAGCTTTTACAGGGGCGGAGGCGAGCAGTACTTC
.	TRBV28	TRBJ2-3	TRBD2	CASNAVPLAGDIDTQYF	TGTGCCAGCAACGCTGTCCCACTAGCGGGAGATATTGATACGCAGTATTTT
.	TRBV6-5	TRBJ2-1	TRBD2	CASSGRYSNNEQFF	TGTGCCAGCAGCGGGAGGTATAGTAACAATGAGCAGTTCTTC
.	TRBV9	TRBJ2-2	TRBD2	CASSAGSGRENTGELFF	TGTGCCAGCAGCGCCGGAAGCGGGAGGGAGAACACCGGGGAGCTGTTTTTT